A single sample gave rise to the 26 T cell receptor beta chains below, sequenced in a study of PD-1 blockade in classical Hodgkin lymphoma. Time point specified: cycle 4 day 1 (C4D1), after more than five weeks of nivolumab. All patients experienced relapse after autologous stem cell transplantation, and brentuximab vedotin exposure was variable. The study purified CD4+ T cells from thawed PBMCs using magnetic negative selection. Repertoires were generated with immunoSEQ multiplex PCR, while TCRdb's copy carries only in-frame clones and drops some. The sample includes about 15,000 clones, around 80% seen only once; the top ten take around 1.9%. This sample comprised CD4+ T cells from blood, obtained before the fourth cycle of nivolumab. All receptors derive from a human donor with classical Hodgkin lymphoma.

The V gene is TRBV27, the J gene TRBJ1-1; TRBD1 matches 7 bases. J gave up 1 base and V 5 bases, and 7 bases lay outside the gene matches. There are 15 residues in the CDR3. Germline CDR1 and CDR2: MNHEY and SMNVEV (reference sequence). The CDR3 sequence is CASSNLGTANTEAFF. For the CDR3, the DNA is TGTGCCAGCAGTAACCTTGGGACAGCGAACACTGAAGCTTTCTTT.

The chain joins TRBV7-9 to TRBJ2-1; tentative D call: TRBD2 (6 bases). Germline values: CDR1 SEHNR, CDR2 FQNEAQ (reference sequence). The CDR3 covers 16 residues. The ends were cut back, 2 bases at V and 8 bases at J, with 19 bases in the middle. CDR3 in DNA: TGTGCCAGCAGCTTAATCCTTGGGGGGTCCCGGCATGAGCAGTTCTTC. Encoded protein: CASSLILGGSRHEQFF.

This chain links TRBV5-1 with TRBJ1-1, with TRBD1 identical over 8 bases. The CDR3 runs 17 residues. Trimming at V came to 4 bases and at J to 7 bases, leaving 18 bases not matched to a gene. The germline V gene has CDR1 SGHRS and CDR2 YFSETQ. The CDR3 is CASSLISQDREYVEAFF. The CDR3 bases are TGCGCCAGCAGCCTCATATCTCAGGACAGGGAATATGTTGAAGCTTTCTTT. The full variable domain, in which reference TRBV5-1 and TRBJ1-1 provide the parts outside the CDR3, is KAGVTQTPRYLIKTRGQQVTLSCSPISGHRSVSWYQQTPGQGLQFLFEYFSETQRNKGNFPGRFSGRQFSNSRSEMNVSTLELGDSALYLCASSLISQDREYVEAFFGQGTRLTVV.

The CDR3 nucleotides are TGTGCCAGCAGCCGGGAAGGGACATTTAGCAATCAGCCCCAGCATTTT. Its translation is CASSREGTFSNQPQHF. The chain is built from TRBV7-2 and TRBJ1-5, with D tentatively TRBD1 (6 bases). The V end was cut by 5 bases, the J end by 0 bases, with 14 bases between. The CDR3 has 16 amino acids. The germline V gene has CDR1 SGHTA and CDR2 FQGNSA.

The chain couples TRBV19 to TRBJ2-2; tentative D call: TRBD2 (7 bases). The CDR3 is made up of 14 amino acids. Per the germline V gene, CDR1 is LNHDA and CDR2 is SQIVND (reference sequence). V lost 11 bases and J lost 2, with 15 bases in between. The chain's CDR3 is CAARSGGNTGELFF. The CDR3 DNA reads as TGTGCCGCAAGGTCGGGGGGCAACACCGGGGAGCTGTTTTTT.

The V gene is TRBV29-1, the J gene TRBJ1-2, with a tentative D call TRBD1 (6 bases). The CDR3 runs 10 residues. Germline CDR1 reads SQVTM; CDR2 reads ANQGSEA. Trimming left V 7 bases short and J 6 bases short, with 9 bases between. The CDR3 nucleotides read TGCAGCGCGTACAGGGATGGCTACACCTTC. Protein sequence: CSAYRDGYTF.

The table lists this clone with a count of one. The chain couples TRBV7-8 to TRBJ1-1; D is perhaps TRBD1 (6 bases). The CDR3 covers 17 residues. From germline, CDR1 is SGHVS and CDR2 FQNEAQ. V lost 3 bases, J lost 0 bases, and 17 bases lay in between. The CDR3 reads CASSFLDSQGVNTEAFF. CDR3 DNA sequence: TGTGCCAGCAGCTTCCTGGACAGTCAGGGAGTGAACACTGAAGCTTTCTTT.

V and J are TRBV18 and TRBJ2-7; TRBD1 agrees at 11 bases. The V gene end was trimmed by 3 bases and the J gene end by 3 bases; junction bases not matched to a gene: 10. The V gene's germline CDR1 is KGHSH and CDR2 LQKENI. There are 17 residues in the CDR3. The CDR3 DNA reads as TGTGCCAGCTCACCGAACAACTTGGGACAGGGGGGCTACGAGCAGTACTTC. It is translated as CASSPNNLGQGGYEQYF.

This clone was recorded only once. The rearrangement uses TRBV6-5 and TRBJ2-3; perhaps TRBD2 as D (6 bases). Germline CDR1 reads MNHEY; CDR2 reads SVGAGI. Between the trimmed V and J ends, which lost 6 bases and 0 bases, there was a span of 13 bases. CDR3 size: 15 residues. In DNA form, the CDR3 reads TGTGCCAGCAGAAACCGGGGGATTAGCACAGATACGCAGTATTTT. It encodes CASRNRGISTDTQYF.

This chain joins TRBV11-2 and TRBJ1-5, with D possibly matching TRBD1 (5 bases). V was pared by 0 bases and J by 4 bases, with 10 bases between. CDR1 is SGHAT, CDR2 FQNNGV, per germline. This CDR3 contains 15 residues. CDR3 DNA sequence: TGTGCCAGCAGCTTAGATTTGGGACCAAATCAGCCCCAGCATTTT. The encoded protein is CASSLDLGPNQPQHF.

This clone showed up just a few times. The rearrangement links TRBV29-1 to TRBJ2-7; 10 nucleotides line up with TRBD2. The germline V gene encodes CDR1 SQVTM and CDR2 ANQGSEA. The CDR3 length is 14 residues. Losses at the gene ends were 6 bases for V and 2 bases for J; bases not matched to a gene: 7. In DNA form, the CDR3 reads TGCAGCGTCTCAAGCGGGAGGGACCCCTACGAGCAGTACTTC. Translation gives CSVSSGRDPYEQYF.

The rearrangement joins TRBV18 to TRBJ2-1; 14 bases agree with TRBD2. CDR1 and CDR2 (germline): KGHSH, LQKENI. V trimming: 5 bases; J trimming: 8 bases; junction bases outside the gene matches: 2. This CDR3 is built from 14 residues. The CDR3 region is CASSLGLAGDEQFF. CDR3 nucleotides: TGTGCCAGCTCATTGGGACTAGCGGGAGATGAGCAGTTCTTC.

CDR3 sequence (DNA): TGTGCCAGCACTACTCAGGGTCTAGGTGAAAAACTGTTTTTT. Residues: CASTTQGLGEKLFF. The chain employs TRBV2 and TRBJ1-4, with D possibly being TRBD1 (5 bases). The V gene's germline CDR1 is SNHLY and CDR2 FYNNEI. V lost 7 bases, J lost 7 bases, and 16 bases lay in between. The CDR3 length is 14 residues.

The V call is TRBV27, the J call TRBJ1-5; D gene uncertain. The CDR3 has 15 amino acids. V lost 3 bases and J lost 2, with 11 bases in between. CDR1 is MNHEY, CDR2 SMNVEV, per germline (reference sequence). The CDR3 is CASSLSPLGNQPQHF. The CDR3 nucleotides read TGTGCCAGCAGTTTGTCCCCTCTTGGCAATCAGCCCCAGCATTTT.

This chain uses TRBV4-1 with TRBJ2-5; D is uncertain. Germline CDR1 MGHRA, CDR2 YSYEKL. With 3 bases removed from V and 1 base from J, the gap between germline ends came to 3 bases. CDR3 length: 12 residues. The CDR3 reads CASSQAQETQYF. CDR3 bases: TGCGCCAGCAGCCAGGCCCAAGAGACCCAGTACTTC.

The chain recombines TRBV5-1 with TRBJ2-2, with D perhaps assigned TRBD1 or TRBD2 (5 bases each). CDR1 and CDR2 (germline): SGHRS, YFSETQ. There are 14 residues in the CDR3. V was clipped by 2 bases and J by 4 bases, with 9 bases between them. The CDR3 region is CASSLLGPTGELFF. In DNA, the CDR3 is TGCGCCAGCAGCTTATTGGGACCCACCGGGGAGCTGTTTTTT.

This sequence joins TRBV28 and TRBJ1-2; unclear D gene. This CDR3 contains 14 residues. CDR1 is MDHEN and CDR2 is SYDVKM in the germline V gene. The V end lost 6 bases, the J end lost 0 bases, and 11 bases lay between the germline ends. The CDR3 DNA reads as TGTGCCAGCAGCTCCGGCCGAACTAACTATGGCTACACCTTC. This encodes CASSSGRTNYGYTF.

The J gene is TRBJ2-7, the V gene TRBV4-1; TRBD1 matches 8 bases. V lost 4 bases to trimming and J lost 2 bases; unmatched junction nucleotides: 13. Germline CDR1 MGHRA, CDR2 YSYEKL. This CDR3 spans 17 amino acids. The CDR3 is CASSRKPTGESTYEQYF. For the CDR3, the DNA is TGCGCCAGCAGCCGTAAACCGACAGGGGAAAGCACCTACGAGCAGTACTTC.

This chain uses TRBV5-1 with TRBJ2-2, with 8 bases aligning to TRBD2. J was trimmed by 3 bases and V by 4 bases; bases with no gene match: 5. The CDR3 totals 15 residues. Germline V gives CDR1 SGHRS, CDR2 YFSETQ. Here the CDR3 DNA reads TGCGCCAGCAGCCGTAGCGGGGTGGACACCGGGGAGCTGTTTTTT. This gives the protein CASSRSGVDTGELFF.

This clone was observed a handful of times. The gene calls are TRBV19 and TRBJ1-5, with D unclear. Germline lookup yields CDR1 LNHDA and CDR2 SQIVND (reference sequence). This CDR3 is 13 amino acids long. The germline V and J ends were trimmed by 2 bases and 2 bases, with 4 bases remaining between them. The CDR3 sequence: CASSIYGNQPQHF. CDR3 in DNA: TGTGCCAGTAGTATATATGGCAATCAGCCCCAGCATTTT.

The gene calls are TRBV19 and TRBJ1-5, with D possibly TRBD1 on 6 matching bases. Germline CDR1 is LNHDA and CDR2 is SQIVND (reference sequence). V lost 3 bases and J lost 4, with 13 bases in between. The CDR3 totals 15 residues. The CDR3 spells CASSIVQQGNQPQHF. For the CDR3, the DNA is TGTGCCAGTAGTATTGTCCAACAGGGTAATCAGCCCCAGCATTTT. Full variable domain (remainder filled in from reference TRBV19 and TRBJ1-5): DGGITQSPKYLFRKEGQNVTLSCEQNLNHDAMYWYRQDPGQGLRLIYYSQIVNDFQKGDIAEGYSVSREKKESFPLTVTSAQKNPTAFYLCASSIVQQGNQPQHFGDGTRLSIL.

This clone was seen a few times. V usage is TRBV28 and J usage is TRBJ1-1, with D maybe TRBD1 (6 bases). V lost 4 bases, J lost 11 bases, and 11 bases lay in between. The CDR3 covers 11 residues. CDR1 and CDR2 (germline): MDHEN, SYDVKM. CDR3 sequence: CASSSQGLAFF. CDR3 nucleotides: TGTGCCAGCAGTTCCCAGGGGTTGGCTTTCTTT. The complete variable domain, with remaining parts taken from reference TRBV28 and TRBJ1-1, reads DVKVTQSSRYLVKRTGEKVFLECVQDMDHENMFWYRQDPGLGLRLIYFSYDVKMKEKGDIPEGYSVSREKKERFSLILESASTNQTSMYLCASSSQGLAFFGQGTRLTVV.

With regard to this clone: Its ends do not fully match the called genes, so a read error is possible. The rearrangement joins TRBV7-2 to TRBJ2-5, with a tentative D call TRBD1 (5 bases). Germline V gives CDR1 SGHTA, CDR2 FQGNSA. CDR3 length: 14 residues. The CDR3 loop reads CASSRRRGQQTQYF. The CDR3 DNA is TGTGCCAGCTCCCGCCGAAGGGGCCAACAGACCCAGTACTTC.

The rearrangement joins TRBV14 to TRBJ2-3, with D possibly TRBD1 on 5 matching bases. V lost 5 bases and J lost 9, with 9 bases in between. The CDR3 runs to 11 residues. From germline, CDR1 is SGHDN and CDR2 FVKESK. The CDR3 DNA is TGTGCCAGCAGCGACAGAAACACGCAGTATTTT. Residues: CASSDRNTQYF.

This clone appeared a single time. The rearrangement joins TRBV21-1 to TRBJ1-1; the tabulated D call, TRBD1, remains unverified against the DNA. TRBV21-1 is a documented pseudogene. This CDR3 has 17 residues. In DNA form, the CDR3 reads TGTGCCAGCAGCAACTCAGTGACAGGGGGACTAGACACTGAAGCTTTCTTT. Its translation: CASSNSVTGGLDTEAFF.

This clone was counted between two and nine times. The chain carries TRBV15 and TRBJ1-2; TRBD1 aligns across 7 bases. The trim removed 1 base at V and 8 bases at J, leaving 10 bases unmatched. Per germline, CDR1 LNHNV and CDR2 YYDKDF (reference sequence). CDR3 size: 15 residues. The CDR3 bases are TGTGCCACCAGCAGAGGGGAGGCGGGACAGTTGGGCTACACCTTC. This translates into CATSRGEAGQLGYTF.